This T cell receptor beta chain was identified in a study of T cells after yellow fever vaccination. Study conclusions and caveats: Contaminants from the bulk population, in the form of abundant clonotypes, could be found in FACS-sorted repertoires.

V was cut by 3 bases and J by 6 bases, with 18 bases left in between. Germline V gene lookup returns CDR1 LNHNV and CDR2 YYDKDF (reference sequence). The CDR3 has 16 amino acids. On this clonotype: Its cognate antigen is unknown.

TCRdb re-derived calls from the 5' RACE reads in MiXCR, one entry per CDR3 protein. The repertoire has 360,000 or so distinct CDR3 sequences, roughly 10% of them found once; the top ten carry 15% to 20%. The chain joins TRBV15 to TRBJ2-1; tentatively, D is TRBD1 (6 bases). The sequence came from a man aged 18 to 30 who received the YFV17D yellow fever vaccine. This material consisted of PBMCs, taken on the day of the first yellow fever vaccination. The CDR3 DNA reads as TGTGCCACCAGCAGGCTTACAGGGATGGGGAGCAATGAGCAGTTCTTC. This encodes CATSRLTGMGSNEQFF.